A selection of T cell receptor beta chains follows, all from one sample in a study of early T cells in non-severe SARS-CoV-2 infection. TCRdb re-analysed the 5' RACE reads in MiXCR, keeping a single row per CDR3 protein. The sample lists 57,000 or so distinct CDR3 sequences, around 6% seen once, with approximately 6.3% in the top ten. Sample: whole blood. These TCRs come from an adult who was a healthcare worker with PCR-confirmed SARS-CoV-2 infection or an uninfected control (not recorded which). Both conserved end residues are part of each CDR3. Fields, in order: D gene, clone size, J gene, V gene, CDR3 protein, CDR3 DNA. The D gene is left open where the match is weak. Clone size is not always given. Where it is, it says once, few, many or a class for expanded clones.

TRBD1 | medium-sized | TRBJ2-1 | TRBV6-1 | CASRVTGVGEQFF | TGTGCCAGCAGGGTAACAGGGGTGGGTGAGCAGTTCTTC
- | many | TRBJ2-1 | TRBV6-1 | CASSEARRPSYNEQFF | TGTGCCAGCAGTGAAGCCCGCAGACCCTCCTACAATGAGCAGTTCTTC
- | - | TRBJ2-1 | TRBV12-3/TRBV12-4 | CASSLDPLTYNEQFF | TGTGCCAGCAGCCTCGACCCGTTAACGTACAATGAGCAGTTCTTC
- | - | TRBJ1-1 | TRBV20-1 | CSAKVIPGTGTEAFF | TGCAGTGCTAAAGTTATACCAGGAACAGGCACTGAAGCTTTCTTT
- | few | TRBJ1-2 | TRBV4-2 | CASSQDHGEMSYGYTF | TGTGCCAGCAGCCAAGATCATGGGGAGATGAGCTATGGCTACACCTTC
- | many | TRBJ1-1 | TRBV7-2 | CASSPRGRNTEAFF | TGTGCCAGCAGCCCCAGGGGTCGCAACACTGAAGCTTTCTTT
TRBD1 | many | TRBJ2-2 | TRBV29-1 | CSGSTGGTGELFF | TGCAGCGGTAGTACAGGGGGAACCGGGGAGCTGTTTTTT
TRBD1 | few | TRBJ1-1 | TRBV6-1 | CASSPTGRGTEAFF | TGTGCCAGCAGTCCGACAGGGCGTGGGACTGAAGCTTTCTTT
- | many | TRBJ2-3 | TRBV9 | CASSLQRADTQYF | TGTGCCAGCAGTCTCCAAAGGGCGGATACGCAGTATTTT
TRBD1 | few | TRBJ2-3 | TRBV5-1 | CASSFQTGRDTQYF | TGCGCCAGCAGCTTCCAGACAGGGAGAGATACGCAGTATTTT
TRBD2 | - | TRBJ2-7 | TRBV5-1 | CASSPGTRTRVDEQYF | TGCGCCAGCAGCCCTGGAACCCGGACTAGGGTTGACGAGCAGTACTTC
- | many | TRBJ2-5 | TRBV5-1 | CASSGRTSQQETQYF | TGCGCCAGCAGCGGTAGGACTTCGCAGCAAGAGACCCAGTACTTC
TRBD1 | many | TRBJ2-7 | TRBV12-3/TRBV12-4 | CASRGTGAHEQYF | TGTGCCAGCAGGGGGACAGGGGCCCACGAGCAGTACTTC
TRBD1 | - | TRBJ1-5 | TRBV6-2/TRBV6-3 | CASSDRSTNQPQHF | TGTGCCAGCTCGGACAGGAGCACCAATCAGCCCCAGCATTTT
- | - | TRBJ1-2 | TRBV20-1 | CSAREQQNYGYTF | TGCAGTGCTAGAGAACAGCAGAACTATGGCTACACCTTC
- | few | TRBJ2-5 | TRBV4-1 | CASSLGFSEETQYF | TGCGCCAGCAGCCTCGGATTCAGCGAAGAGACCCAGTACTTC
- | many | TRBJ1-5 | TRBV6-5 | CASSRRIGISNQPQHF | TGTGCCAGCAGTAGGAGGATCGGGATTAGCAATCAGCCCCAGCATTTT
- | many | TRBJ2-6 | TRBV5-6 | CASSLGSGANVLTF | TGTGCCAGCAGCTTGGGCTCTGGGGCCAACGTCCTGACTTTC
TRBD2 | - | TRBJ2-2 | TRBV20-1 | CSARDSRLAGAGELFF | TGCAGTGCTAGAGATTCCCGGCTAGCGGGAGCCGGGGAGCTGTTTTTT
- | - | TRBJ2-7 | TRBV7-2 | CASSSPTASYEQYF | TGTGCCAGCAGCTCTCCCACCGCCTCCTACGAGCAGTACTTC
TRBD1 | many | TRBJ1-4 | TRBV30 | CAWIQGAGKLFF | TGTGCCTGGATTCAGGGGGCGGGTAAACTGTTTTTT
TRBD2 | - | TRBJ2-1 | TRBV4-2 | CASSHPGGSSYNEQFF | TGTGCCAGCAGCCATCCTGGCGGGAGTTCCTACAATGAGCAGTTCTTC